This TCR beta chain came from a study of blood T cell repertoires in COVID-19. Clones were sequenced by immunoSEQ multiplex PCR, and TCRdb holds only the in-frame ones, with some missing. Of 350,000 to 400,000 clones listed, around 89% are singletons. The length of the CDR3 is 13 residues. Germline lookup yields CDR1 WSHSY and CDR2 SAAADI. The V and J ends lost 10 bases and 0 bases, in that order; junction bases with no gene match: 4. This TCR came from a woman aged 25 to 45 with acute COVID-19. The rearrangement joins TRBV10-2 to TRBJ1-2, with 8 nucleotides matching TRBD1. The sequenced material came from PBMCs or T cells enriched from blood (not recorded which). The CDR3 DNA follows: TGCGCCACCTTACAGGGGGCTAACTATGGCTACACCTTC. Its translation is CATLQGANYGYTF.